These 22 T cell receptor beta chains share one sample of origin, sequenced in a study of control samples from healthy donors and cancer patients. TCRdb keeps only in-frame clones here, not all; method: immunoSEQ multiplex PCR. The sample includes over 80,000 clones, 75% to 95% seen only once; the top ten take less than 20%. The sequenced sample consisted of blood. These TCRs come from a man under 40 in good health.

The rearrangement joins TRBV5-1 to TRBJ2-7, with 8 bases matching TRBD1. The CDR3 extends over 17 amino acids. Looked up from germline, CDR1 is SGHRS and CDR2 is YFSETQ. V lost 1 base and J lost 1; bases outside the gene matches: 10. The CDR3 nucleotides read TGCGCCAGCAGCTTGCCGACAGGGGCGGTCGGGTCCTACGAGCAGTACTTC. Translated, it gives CASSLPTGAVGSYEQYF.

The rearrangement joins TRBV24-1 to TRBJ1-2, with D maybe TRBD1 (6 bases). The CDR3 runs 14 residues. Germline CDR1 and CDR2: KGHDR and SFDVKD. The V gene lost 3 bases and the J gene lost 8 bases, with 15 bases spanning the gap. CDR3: CATSDNTGSRGYTF. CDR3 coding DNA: TGTGCCACCAGTGATAATACAGGGTCCCGGGGCTACACCTTC.

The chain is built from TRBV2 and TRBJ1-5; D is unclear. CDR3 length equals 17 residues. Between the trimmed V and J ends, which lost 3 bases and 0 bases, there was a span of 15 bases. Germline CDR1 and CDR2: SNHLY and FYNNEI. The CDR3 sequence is CASSEGSMGYSNQPQHF. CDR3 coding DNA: TGTGCCAGCAGTGAGGGATCGATGGGATATAGCAATCAGCCCCAGCATTTT.

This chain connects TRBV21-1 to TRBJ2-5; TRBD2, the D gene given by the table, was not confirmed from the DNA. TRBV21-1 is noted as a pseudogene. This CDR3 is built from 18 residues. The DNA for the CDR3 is TGTGCCAGCAGGAAAGGCGGGGGAACAATGTCCAAGTTGGAGACCCAGTACTTC. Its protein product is CASRKGGGTMSKLETQYF.

The chain's CDR3 is CASSVDDSVQFF. As DNA, the CDR3 is TGTGCCAGCAGCGTAGACGACAGCGTACAGTTCTTC. This sequence joins TRBV9 and TRBJ2-1; D is perhaps TRBD1 (5 bases). The CDR3 runs to 12 residues. The ends were cut back, 0 bases at V and 13 bases at J, with 11 bases in the middle. Per the germline V gene, CDR1 is SGDLS and CDR2 is YYNGEE.

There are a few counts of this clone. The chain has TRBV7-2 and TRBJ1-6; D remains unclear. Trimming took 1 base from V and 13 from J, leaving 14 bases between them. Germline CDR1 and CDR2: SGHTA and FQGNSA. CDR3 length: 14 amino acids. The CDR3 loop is CASSLGTEILPLHF. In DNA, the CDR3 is TGTGCCAGCAGCTTAGGGACGGAGATTCTTCCCCTCCACTTT.

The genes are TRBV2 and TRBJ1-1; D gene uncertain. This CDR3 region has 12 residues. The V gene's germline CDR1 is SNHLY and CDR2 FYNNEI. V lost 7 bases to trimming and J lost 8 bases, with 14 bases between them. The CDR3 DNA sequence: TGTGCCAGCAATCCGCGAATAAAGGAAGCTTTCTTT. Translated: CASNPRIKEAFF.

CDR3 protein: CASSLVGHGSGGAQETQYF. The CDR3 bases are TGTGCCAGCAGCTTAGTAGGCCATGGAAGCGGGGGGGCACAGGAGACCCAGTACTTC. This chain connects TRBV7-2 to TRBJ2-5; the match to TRBD2 covers 10 bases. V was clipped by 1 base and J by 5 bases; unmatched bases: 16. In germline, CDR1 is SGHTA, CDR2 FQGNSA. This CDR3 has 19 amino acids.

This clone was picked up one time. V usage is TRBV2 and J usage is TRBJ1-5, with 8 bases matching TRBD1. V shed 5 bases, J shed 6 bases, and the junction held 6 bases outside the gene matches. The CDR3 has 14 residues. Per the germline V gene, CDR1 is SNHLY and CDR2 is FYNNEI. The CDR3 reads CASSFGQGGQPQHF. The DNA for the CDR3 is TGTGCCAGCAGTTTTGGACAGGGCGGTCAGCCCCAGCATTTT.

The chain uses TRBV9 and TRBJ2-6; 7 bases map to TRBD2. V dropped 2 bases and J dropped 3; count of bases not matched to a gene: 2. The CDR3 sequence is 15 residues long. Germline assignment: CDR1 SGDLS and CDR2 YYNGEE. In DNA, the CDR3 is TGTGCCAGCAGCGTCGGGGGGATTGGGGCCAACGTCCTGACTTTC. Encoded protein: CASSVGGIGANVLTF. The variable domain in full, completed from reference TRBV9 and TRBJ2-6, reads DSGVTQTPKHLITATGQRVTLRCSPRSGDLSVYWYQQSLDQGLQFLIQYYNGEERAKGNILERFSAQQFPDLHSELNLSSLELGDSALYFCASSVGGIGANVLTFGAGSRLTVL.

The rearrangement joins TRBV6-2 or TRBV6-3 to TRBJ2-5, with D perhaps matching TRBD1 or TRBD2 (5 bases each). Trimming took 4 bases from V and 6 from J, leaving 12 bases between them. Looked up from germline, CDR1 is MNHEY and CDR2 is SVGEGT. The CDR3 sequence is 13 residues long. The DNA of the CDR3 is TGTGCCAGCAGTTCGAGTCAGGGACAGACCCAGTACTTC. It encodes CASSSSQGQTQYF.

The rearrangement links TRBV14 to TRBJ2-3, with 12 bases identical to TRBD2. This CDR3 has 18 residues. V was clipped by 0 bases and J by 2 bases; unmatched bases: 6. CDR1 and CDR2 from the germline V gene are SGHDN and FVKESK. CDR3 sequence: CASSQDRGLAGFTDTQYF. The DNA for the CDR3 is TGTGCCAGCAGCCAAGATAGAGGACTAGCGGGGTTCACAGATACGCAGTATTTT. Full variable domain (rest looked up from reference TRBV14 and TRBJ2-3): EAGVTQFPSHSVIEKGQTVTLRCDPISGHDNLYWYRRVMGKEIKFLLHFVKESKQDESGMPNNRFLAERTGGTYSTLKVQPAELEDSGVYFCASSQDRGLAGFTDTQYFGPGTRLTVL.

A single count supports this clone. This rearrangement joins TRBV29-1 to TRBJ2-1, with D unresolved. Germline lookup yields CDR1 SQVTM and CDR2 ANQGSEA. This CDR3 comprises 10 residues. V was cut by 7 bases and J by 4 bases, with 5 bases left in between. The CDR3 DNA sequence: TGCAGCGGACTTTACAATGAGCAGTTCTTC. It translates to CSGLYNEQFF.

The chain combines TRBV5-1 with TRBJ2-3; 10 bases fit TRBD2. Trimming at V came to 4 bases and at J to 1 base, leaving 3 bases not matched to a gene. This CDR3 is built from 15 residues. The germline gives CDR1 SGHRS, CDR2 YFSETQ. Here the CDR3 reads CASSLSGGGTDTQYF. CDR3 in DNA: TGCGCCAGCAGCCTAAGCGGGGGGGGCACAGATACGCAGTATTTT.

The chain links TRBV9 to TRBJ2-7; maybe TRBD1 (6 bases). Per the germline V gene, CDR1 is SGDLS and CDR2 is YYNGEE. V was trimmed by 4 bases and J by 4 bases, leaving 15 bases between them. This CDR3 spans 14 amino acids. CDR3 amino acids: CASSRDPGQYEQYF. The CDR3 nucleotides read TGTGCCAGCAGCAGAGACCCCGGACAGTACGAGCAGTACTTC.

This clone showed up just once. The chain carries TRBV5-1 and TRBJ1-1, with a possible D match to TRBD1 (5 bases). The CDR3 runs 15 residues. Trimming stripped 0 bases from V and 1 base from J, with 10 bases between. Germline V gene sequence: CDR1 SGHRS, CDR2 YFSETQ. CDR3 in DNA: TGCGCCAGCAGCTTGGGAGGGGTCCCGAACACTGAAGCTTTCTTT. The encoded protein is CASSLGGVPNTEAFF.

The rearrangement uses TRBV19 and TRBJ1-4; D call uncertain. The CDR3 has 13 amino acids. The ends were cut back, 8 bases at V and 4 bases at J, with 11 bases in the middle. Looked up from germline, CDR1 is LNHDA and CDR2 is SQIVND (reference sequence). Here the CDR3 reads CASLSHLNEKLFF. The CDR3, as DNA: TGTGCCAGTCTGTCTCACCTTAATGAAAAACTGTTTTTT.

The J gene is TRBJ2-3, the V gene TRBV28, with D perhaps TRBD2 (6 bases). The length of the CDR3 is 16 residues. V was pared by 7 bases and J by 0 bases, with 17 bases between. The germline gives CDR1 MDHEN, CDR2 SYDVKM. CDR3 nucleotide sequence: TGTGCCAGCACCCCGCGGGGTTTTCCTAGCACAGATACGCAGTATTTT. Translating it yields CASTPRGFPSTDTQYF.

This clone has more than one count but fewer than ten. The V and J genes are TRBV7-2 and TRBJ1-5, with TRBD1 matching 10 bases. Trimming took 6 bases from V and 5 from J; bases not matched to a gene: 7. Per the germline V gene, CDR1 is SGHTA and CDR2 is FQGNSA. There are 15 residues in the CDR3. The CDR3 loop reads CASSTGQGLYQPQHF. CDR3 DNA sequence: TGTGCCAGCAGTACGGGACAGGGGCTCTATCAGCCCCAGCATTTT.

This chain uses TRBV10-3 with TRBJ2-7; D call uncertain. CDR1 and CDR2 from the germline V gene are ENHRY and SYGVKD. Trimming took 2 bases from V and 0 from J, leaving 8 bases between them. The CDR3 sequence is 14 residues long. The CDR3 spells CAISENAVSYEQYF. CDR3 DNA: TGTGCCATCAGTGAGAACGCGGTCTCCTACGAGCAGTACTTC.

The CDR3 DNA reads TGTGCCAGCTGGGACAGGCCTCCCTACAATGAGCAGTTCTTC. Translation: CASWDRPPYNEQFF. This rearrangement joins TRBV28 to TRBJ2-1; 8 nucleotides align to TRBD1. Germline V lookup: CDR1 MDHEN, CDR2 SYDVKM. V was clipped by 8 bases and J by 2 bases; unmatched bases: 5. The CDR3 is 14 residues long.

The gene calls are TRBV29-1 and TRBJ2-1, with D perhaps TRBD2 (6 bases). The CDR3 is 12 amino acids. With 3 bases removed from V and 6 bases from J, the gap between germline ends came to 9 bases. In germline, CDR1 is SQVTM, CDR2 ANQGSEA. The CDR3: CSVEAAGNEQFF. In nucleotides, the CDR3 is TGCAGCGTTGAGGCAGCGGGCAATGAGCAGTTCTTC.